The 23 T cell receptor beta chains reported below all come from one sample, sequenced in a study of T-cell reconstitution after alpha-beta-depleted transplantation in children. It was with unique molecular identifiers that the TCRbeta library was prepared. TCRdb reprocessed the PCR reads with MiXCR, giving one entry per CDR3 protein. Altogether approximately 1,000,000 distinct CDR3 sequences are present, about 29% being singletons, with the ten largest covering roughly 31%. The sequences come from PBMCs, mostly from graft donor cells, collected 360 days after TCRalphabeta/CD19-depleted stem cell transplant. The receptors stem from a boy in the first two years of life who had a stem cell transplant for SCID, so the T cells may come from the graft donor.

The chain recombines TRBV6-1 with TRBJ2-5; 9 nucleotides agree with TRBD1. Trimming at V came to 6 bases and at J to 4 bases, leaving 6 bases not matched to a gene. The length of the CDR3 is 14 residues. Germline assignment: CDR1 MNHNS and CDR2 SASEGT. This CDR3 is CASRSTGGRETQYF. CDR3 in DNA: TGTGCCAGCAGATCGACAGGGGGAAGAGAGACCCAGTACTTC.

This clonotype was seen only a few times. The chain carries TRBV7-2 and TRBJ1-1, with D uncertain. The ends were cut back, 1 base at V and 9 bases at J, with 9 bases in the middle. CDR1 is SGHTA and CDR2 is FQGNSA in the germline V gene. There are 12 residues in the CDR3. CDR3 protein: CASSLGWSKAFF. The DNA of the CDR3 is TGTGCCAGCAGCTTAGGATGGAGTAAAGCTTTCTTT.

This clonotype was seen at least ten times. The chain combines TRBV5-1 with TRBJ2-7, with D unresolved. The CDR3 totals 14 residues. Germline CDR1 is SGHRS and CDR2 is YFSETQ. V was pared by 2 bases and J by 0 bases, with 9 bases between. The CDR3 nucleotides read TGCGCCAGCAGCTTAGAGTCCCTCTCCTACGAGCAGTACTTC. It specifies CASSLESLSYEQYF.

There are a few counts of this clonotype. V usage is TRBV9 and J usage is TRBJ2-3; 8 bases match TRBD2. V lost 0 bases and J lost 0; bases outside the gene matches: 12. Germline CDR1 SGDLS, CDR2 YYNGEE. The CDR3 is 19 amino acids. The CDR3 nucleotides read TGTGCCAGCAGCGTAGACCCCACGTCCGGGGGGGCTAGCACAGATACGCAGTATTTT. It specifies CASSVDPTSGGASTDTQYF.

The chain employs TRBV5-1 and TRBJ2-7, with 8 bases matching TRBD1. The J segment lost 5 bases and the V segment lost 2 bases, leaving 6 bases of the junction unmatched. The CDR3 length is 14 residues. Germline V gene lookup returns CDR1 SGHRS and CDR2 YFSETQ. CDR3 nucleotides: TGCGCCAGCAGCTTCCTGGACAGGGCCAACGAGCAGTACTTC. Translated: CASSFLDRANEQYF.

The chain combines TRBV6-5 with TRBJ2-1, with D possibly matching TRBD2 (5 bases). This CDR3 is built from 15 residues. Germline lookup yields CDR1 MNHEY and CDR2 SVGAGI. The V end lost 2 bases, the J end lost 2 bases, and 10 bases lay between the germline ends. The CDR3 DNA is TGTGCCAGCAGTTACGTGGACTCGGCCTACAATGAGCAGTTCTTC. Translation: CASSYVDSAYNEQFF.

This clonotype showed up just once. The chain carries TRBV7-2 and TRBJ1-2; the D is unclear. The CDR3 has 16 amino acids. Germline V gene sequence: CDR1 SGHTA, CDR2 FQGNSA. The ends were cut back, 6 bases at V and 4 bases at J, with 21 bases in the middle. CDR3: CASRVIPGDNLYGYTF. The CDR3 DNA is TGTGCCAGCAGGGTTATCCCAGGAGACAACCTCTATGGCTACACCTTC.

This clonotype was counted a few times. The chain has TRBV3-1 and TRBJ2-3; D gene unclear. Germline-derived CDR1 and CDR2 are LGHDT and YNNKEL (reference sequence). Trimming removed 0 bases from V and 4 bases from J, with 17 bases in between. The CDR3 runs 17 residues. CDR3 DNA: TGTGCCAGCAGCCAAGATGGCCAGAAAGTCGGCCCAGATACGCAGTATTTT. Translated, it gives CASSQDGQKVGPDTQYF.

V usage is TRBV12-3 or TRBV12-4 and J usage is TRBJ2-5; D gene unclear. The CDR3 is 14 residues long. V lost 1 base, J lost 2 bases, and 8 bases lay in between. The CDR3 here is CASSLGLPQETQYF. CDR3 coding DNA: TGTGCCAGCAGTTTAGGGCTACCTCAAGAGACCCAGTACTTC.

In this sample, this clonotype turned up a few times. The chain combines TRBV30 with TRBJ1-1; D may be TRBD1 (5 bases). This CDR3 has 14 residues. CDR1 and CDR2 from the germline V gene are GTSNPN and SVGIG (reference sequence). V lost 4 bases to trimming and J lost 5 bases, with 17 bases between them. Here the CDR3 DNA reads TGTGCCTGGAAGCAACGGCGGGGGGGTACTGAAGCTTTCTTT. As protein: CAWKQRRGGTEAFF.

This clonotype was counted only a few times. The chain joins TRBV12-3 or TRBV12-4 to TRBJ1-5; D is perhaps TRBD1 (5 bases). V lost 5 bases and J 7 bases, leaving 12 bases between the germline ends. The CDR3 has 13 residues. CDR3 in amino acids: CASSRGRDQPQHF. CDR3 in DNA: TGTGCCAGCAGTCGGGGTAGGGACCAGCCCCAGCATTTT.

The rearrangement links TRBV4-1 to TRBJ2-7; 8 bases fit TRBD1. The ends lost 2 bases at V and 1 base at J; junction bases unmatched: 7. This CDR3 is built from 16 residues. Germline assignment: CDR1 MGHRA and CDR2 YSYEKL. DNA of the CDR3: TGCGCCAGCAGCCAAATGGACAGGGTGGGGTCCTACGAGCAGTACTTC. It is translated as CASSQMDRVGSYEQYF.

This clonotype was recorded a few times. This chain uses TRBV12-3 or TRBV12-4 with TRBJ2-2; 10 bases line up with TRBD1. CDR3 length equals 16 residues. Germline trimming cut 5 bases from V and 2 bases from J; bases unmatched to any gene: 5. CDR3 nucleotide sequence: TGTGCCAGCAGTCAAGACAGGGGGCTCAACACCGGGGAGCTGTTTTTT. Its translation: CASSQDRGLNTGELFF.

This chain links TRBV29-1 with TRBJ1-2; D ambiguous. V gave up 3 bases and J gave up 7 bases, with 9 bases separating them. Germline CDR1 and CDR2: SQVTM and ANQGSEA. This CDR3 comprises 11 residues. CDR3 in DNA: TGCAGCGTTGAGGGAGCTCTTGGCTACACCTTC. Encoded protein: CSVEGALGYTF.

A few counts support this clonotype. The rearrangement joins TRBV29-1 to TRBJ2-7; a weak D match, TRBD2 (5 bases). V was trimmed by 6 bases and J by 3 bases, leaving 15 bases between them. The CDR3 is made up of 13 amino acids. The germline V gene has CDR1 SQVTM and CDR2 ANQGSEA. The CDR3 loop reads CSVTETIFYEQYF. The CDR3 region has the DNA TGCAGCGTAACGGAGACTATCTTCTACGAGCAGTACTTC.

The CDR3 bases are TGCAGCGTTCTCGACTTCACAGATACGCAGTATTTT. Translation: CSVLDFTDTQYF. The genes are TRBV29-1 and TRBJ2-3; D not resolved. Germline CDR1 reads SQVTM; CDR2 reads ANQGSEA. Deletions cut 5 bases from V and 2 bases from J, with 8 bases between. The CDR3 totals 12 residues.

This clonotype occurred a few times. The chain employs TRBV11-1 and TRBJ1-4, with unresolved D. Per germline, CDR1 SGHAT and CDR2 FQDESV (reference sequence). The ends were cut back, 4 bases at V and 3 bases at J, with 21 bases in the middle. The CDR3 is 18 residues long. CDR3 sequence reads: CASSSLGIASQANEKLFF. DNA of the CDR3: TGTGCCAGCAGCTCACTGGGAATAGCGAGTCAGGCTAATGAAAAACTGTTTTTT.

The sample holds a few counts of this clonotype. The rearrangement links TRBV5-5 to TRBJ2-3; TRBD2 aligns across 9 bases. Germline assignment: CDR1 SGHKS and CDR2 YYEKEE (reference sequence). The CDR3 loop spans 14 amino acids. The J segment lost 4 bases and the V segment lost 3 bases, leaving 3 bases of the junction unmatched. In nucleotides, the CDR3 is TGTGCCAGCAGCTGGAGGACTAGCGCAGATACGCAGTATTTT. This translates into CASSWRTSADTQYF.

This clonotype occurred a few times. This sequence joins TRBV10-3 and TRBJ1-2; 7 nucleotides match TRBD1. The V segment lost 8 bases and the J segment 3 bases; nucleotides outside the gene matches: 9. This CDR3 contains 14 residues. In germline, CDR1 is ENHRY, CDR2 SYGVKD. CDR3 DNA: TGTGCCATCTTAGGTCAAGGGGGCCACTATGGCTACACCTTC. Translation: CAILGQGGHYGYTF.

This rearrangement joins TRBV7-9 to TRBJ2-3; 13 bases are a match to TRBD2. The junction had 5 bases not matched to a gene; V was cut back by 4 bases and J by 4 bases. The germline CDR1 and CDR2 sequences are SEHNR and FQNEAQ (reference sequence). The CDR3 loop spans 16 amino acids. The CDR3 loop reads CASSYTSGGAPDTQYF. The CDR3 bases are TGTGCCAGCAGCTATACTAGCGGGGGGGCCCCAGATACGCAGTATTTT. Based on the CDR3 plus reference TRBV7-9 and TRBJ2-3, the full variable domain is DTGVSQNPRHKITKRGQNVTFRCDPISEHNRLYWYRQTLGQGPEFLTYFQNEAQLEKSRLLSDRFSAERPKGSFSTLEIQRTEQGDSAMYLCASSYTSGGAPDTQYFGPGTRLTVL.

This clonotype was counted between two and nine times. This chain uses TRBV29-1 with TRBJ1-1, with D unclear. Germline V gene sequence: CDR1 SQVTM, CDR2 ANQGSEA. There are 13 residues in the CDR3. Trimming stripped 1 base from V and 1 base from J, with 7 bases between. The DNA of the CDR3 is TGCAGCGTTGAAGGCCAGAGGAACACTGAAGCTTTCTTT. Amino acids: CSVEGQRNTEAFF.

The J gene is TRBJ2-1, the V gene TRBV4-2, with TRBD1 identical over 11 bases. Germline assignment: CDR1 LGHNA and CDR2 YNFKEQ. The CDR3 spans 17 residues. Germline trimming cut 0 bases from V and 7 bases from J; bases unmatched to any gene: 8. The CDR3 here is CASSQDLGQGAGNEQFF. Here the CDR3 DNA reads TGTGCCAGCAGCCAAGATCTAGGACAGGGGGCTGGGAATGAGCAGTTCTTC.

This clonotype has more than one count but fewer than ten. V and J are TRBV12-3 or TRBV12-4 and TRBJ2-7; 10 positions match TRBD2. The V and J ends lost 0 bases and 2 bases, in that order; junction bases with no gene match: 4. The CDR3 loop spans 16 amino acids. The CDR3 loop reads CASSLALTSGAYEQYF. In DNA, the CDR3 is TGTGCCAGCAGTTTAGCGCTTACTAGCGGGGCCTACGAGCAGTACTTC.